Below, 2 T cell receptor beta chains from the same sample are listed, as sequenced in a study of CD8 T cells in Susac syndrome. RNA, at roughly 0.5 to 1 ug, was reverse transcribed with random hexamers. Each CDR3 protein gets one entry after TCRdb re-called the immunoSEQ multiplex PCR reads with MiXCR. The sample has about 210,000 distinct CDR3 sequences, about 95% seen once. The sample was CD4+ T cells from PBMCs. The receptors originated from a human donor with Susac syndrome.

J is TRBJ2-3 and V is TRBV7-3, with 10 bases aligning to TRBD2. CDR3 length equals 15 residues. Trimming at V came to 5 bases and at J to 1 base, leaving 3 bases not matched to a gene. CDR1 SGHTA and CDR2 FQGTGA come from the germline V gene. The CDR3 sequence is CASSTTSGGTDTQYF. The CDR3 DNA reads TGTGCCAGCAGCACAACTAGCGGGGGCACAGATACGCAGTATTTT.

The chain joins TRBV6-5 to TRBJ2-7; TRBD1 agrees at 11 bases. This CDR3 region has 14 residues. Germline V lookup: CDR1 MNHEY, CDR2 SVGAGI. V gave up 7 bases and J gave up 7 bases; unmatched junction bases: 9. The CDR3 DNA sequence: TGTGCCAGCACCAAGGGGACAGGGGGTTCTGAGCAGTACTTC. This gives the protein CASTKGTGGSEQYF.